This TCR beta chain emerged from a study of cytomegalovirus exposure and HLA in healthy donors. V shed 5 bases, J shed 3 bases, and the junction held 8 bases outside the gene matches. The CDR3 spans 16 residues. Germline V gene lookup returns CDR1 MNHEY and CDR2 SMNVEV (reference sequence). The PCR had 60 Vbeta and 13 Jbeta primers. TCRdb keeps only in-frame clones here, not all; method: immunoSEQ multiplex PCR. The profile covers 150,000 or so clones, with around 88% appearing a single time and roughly 2% taken by the ten largest. Sequencing used PBMCs. The rearrangement joins TRBV27 to TRBJ2-7; 12 bases align to TRBD1. The clonotype comes from a woman aged 18-29 years in good health and CMV-seronegative. CDR3 loop: CASSPYRDRGLYEQYF. As DNA, the CDR3 is TGTGCCAGCAGTCCTTACCGGGACAGGGGGCTCTACGAGCAGTACTTC.